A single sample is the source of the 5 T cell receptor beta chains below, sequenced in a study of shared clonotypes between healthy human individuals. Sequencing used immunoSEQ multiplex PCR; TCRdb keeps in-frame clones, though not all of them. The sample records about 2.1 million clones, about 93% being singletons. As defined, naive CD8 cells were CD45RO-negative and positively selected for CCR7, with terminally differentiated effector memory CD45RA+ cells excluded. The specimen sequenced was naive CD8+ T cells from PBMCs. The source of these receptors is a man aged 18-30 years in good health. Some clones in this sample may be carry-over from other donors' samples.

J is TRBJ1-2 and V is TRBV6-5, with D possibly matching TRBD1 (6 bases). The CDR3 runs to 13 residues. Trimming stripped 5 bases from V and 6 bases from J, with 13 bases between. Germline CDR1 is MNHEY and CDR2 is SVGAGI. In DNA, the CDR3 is TGTGCCAGCAGTGCCTGGGGGCCCCATGGCTACACCTTC. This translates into CASSAWGPHGYTF.

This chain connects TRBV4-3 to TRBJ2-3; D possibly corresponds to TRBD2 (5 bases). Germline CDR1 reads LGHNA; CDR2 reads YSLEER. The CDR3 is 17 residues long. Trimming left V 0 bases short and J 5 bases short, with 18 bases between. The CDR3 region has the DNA TGCGCCAGCAGCCAAGACGGGGAGCGTGGGCTTTTAGATACGCAGTATTTT. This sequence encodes CASSQDGERGLLDTQYF.

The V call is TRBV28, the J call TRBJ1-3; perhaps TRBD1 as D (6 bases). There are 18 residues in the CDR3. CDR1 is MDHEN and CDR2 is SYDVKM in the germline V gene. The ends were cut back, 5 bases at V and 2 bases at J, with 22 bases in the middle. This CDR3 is CASSLRTSIQGPGNTIYF. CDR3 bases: TGTGCCAGCAGTCTTCGCACATCCATACAGGGACCTGGAAACACCATATATTTT.

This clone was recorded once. The CDR3 DNA sequence: TGTGCCAGTCAAGGGTCCCTGCCCCAGCATTTT. This sequence encodes CASQGSLPQHF. This sequence joins TRBV28 and TRBJ1-5; no firm D call. The CDR3 contains 11 residues. Germline-derived CDR1 and CDR2 are MDHEN and SYDVKM. V lost 9 bases to trimming and J lost 9 bases, with 12 bases between them.

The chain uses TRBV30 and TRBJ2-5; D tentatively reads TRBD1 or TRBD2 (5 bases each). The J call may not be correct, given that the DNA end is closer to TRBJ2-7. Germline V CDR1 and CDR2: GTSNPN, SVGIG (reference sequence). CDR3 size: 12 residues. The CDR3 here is CAWTRDGYEQYF. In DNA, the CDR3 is TGTGCCTGGACTCGGGACGGGTACGAGCAGTACTTC.